A single sample gave rise to the 20 T cell receptor beta chains below, sequenced in a study of breast tumors, draining lymph nodes, adjacent tissues. One entry per CDR3 protein results from TCRdb running MiXCR on the multiplex PCR reads. Of around 130,000 distinct CDR3 sequences listed, about 20% were seen once; the top ten hold roughly 2%. Axillary draining lymph nodes of breast cancer patients supplied the node samples. The sequencing sample was made of axillary lymph node tissue. The receptors derive from a female donor with breast cancer. Some clones in this sample may be carry-over from other donors' samples.

This clonotype appeared many times. The chain is built from TRBV7-3 and TRBJ2-3; D may be TRBD1 (5 bases). Germline CDR1 and CDR2: SGHTA and FQGTGA. V gave up 5 bases and J gave up 2 bases, with 17 bases separating them. The CDR3 extends over 16 amino acids. The CDR3 coding sequence is TGTGCCAGCAGCCGAGTCCCTCAGGGTTTCACAGATACGCAGTATTTT. Its translation is CASSRVPQGFTDTQYF.

Regarding this clonotype: This CDR3 fails to terminate in the conserved phenylalanine or tryptophan, so it likely reflects a read error. The chain has TRBV7-6 and TRBJ2-5; 7 bases map to TRBD1. Germline values: CDR1 SGHVS, CDR2 FNYEAQ. The CDR3 length is 14 residues. Trimming took 10 bases from V and 2 from J; bases not matched to a gene: 10. The CDR3 loop reads CAISRDRLQETQYS. CDR3 bases: TGTGCCATCAGTCGGGACAGATTACAAGAGACCCAGTACTCC.

This clonotype was observed at least ten times. The chain joins TRBV3-1 to TRBJ2-7, with a tentative D call TRBD2 (5 bases). Germline assignment: CDR1 LGHDT and CDR2 YNNKEL (reference sequence). Trimming shortened V by 0 bases and J by 2 bases, and 8 bases separated the two germline ends. The CDR3 loop spans 14 amino acids. Here the CDR3 reads CASSQDEGTYEQYF. CDR3 nucleotide sequence: TGTGCCAGCAGCCAAGATGAGGGTACCTACGAGCAGTACTTC.

J is TRBJ1-5 and V is TRBV28; D might be TRBD1 (6 bases). Germline loops: CDR1 MDHEN, CDR2 SYDVKM. CDR3 length equals 17 residues. V dropped 0 bases and J dropped 3 bases, with 15 bases sitting between them. The DNA of the CDR3 is TGTGCCAGCAGTTTATGGGGGGGGCAGGGTGACAATCAGCCCCAGCATTTT. Translated, it gives CASSLWGGQGDNQPQHF. The full variable domain, completed using reference TRBV28 and TRBJ1-5, is DVKVTQSSRYLVKRTGEKVFLECVQDMDHENMFWYRQDPGLGLRLIYFSYDVKMKEKGDIPEGYSVSREKKERFSLILESASTNQTSMYLCASSLWGGQGDNQPQHFGDGTRLSIL.

This sequence joins TRBV20-1 and TRBJ1-1; the D is unclear. The CDR3 contains 13 residues. Deletions cut 3 bases from V and 7 bases from J, with 15 bases between. Per the germline V gene, CDR1 is DFQATT and CDR2 is SNEGSKA (reference sequence). The CDR3 region has the DNA TGCAGTGCTAGGGTGGCAGCCAGACTTGAAGCTTTCTTT. This gives the protein CSARVAARLEAFF.

In this sample, this clonotype turned up many times. The chain uses TRBV5-1 and TRBJ2-2; perhaps D is TRBD1 or TRBD2 (5 bases each). The V gene's germline CDR1 is SGHRS and CDR2 YFSETQ. The CDR3 has 15 amino acids. Trimming stripped 0 bases from V and 4 bases from J, with 10 bases between. CDR3: CASSLALGTTGELFF. CDR3 nucleotide sequence: TGCGCCAGCAGCTTGGCGTTAGGGACCACCGGGGAGCTGTTTTTT.

This clonotype was counted a few times. This could be a read error, since a much larger clone is one nucleotide away. The J gene is TRBJ2-7, the V gene TRBV5-1; D remains unclear. The length of the CDR3 is 12 residues. Germline-derived CDR1 and CDR2 are SGHRS and YFSETQ. The CDR3 here is CAGSFNKYEQYF. The CDR3 DNA follows: TGCGCCGGCAGCTTCAACAAGTACGAGCAGTACTTC.

V usage is TRBV11-3 and J usage is TRBJ2-3, with 8 bases fitting TRBD2. Germline trimming cut 5 bases from V and 3 bases from J; bases unmatched to any gene: 4. The V gene's germline CDR1 is SGHNT and CDR2 YENEEA. This CDR3 is 14 amino acids long. CDR3 amino acids: CASSSGRSTDTQYF. The CDR3 region has the DNA TGTGCCAGCAGCAGCGGGAGAAGTACAGATACGCAGTATTTT.

Concerning this clonotype: A much bigger clone sits one base away, suggesting this may be a read error. This chain uses TRBV2 with TRBJ1-2; 12 nucleotides line up with TRBD1. The V and J ends lost 4 bases and 7 bases, in that order; junction bases with no gene match: 4. The CDR3 extends over 14 amino acids. Germline V gene lookup returns CDR1 SNHLY and CDR2 FYNNEI. CDR3 loop: CASSAGQGAVGYTF. CDR3 sequence (DNA): TGTGCCAGCAGTGCGGGACAGGGGGCTGTTGGCTACACCTTC. The whole variable domain, remainder taken from reference TRBV2 and TRBJ1-2, is EPEVTQTPSHQVTQMGQEVILRCVPISNHLYFYWYRQILGQKVEFLVSFYNNEISEKSEIFDDQFSVERPDGSNFTLKIRSTKLEDSAMYFCASSAGQGAVGYTFGSGTRLTVV.

Many counts were recorded for this clonotype. This chain uses TRBV6-2 or TRBV6-3 with TRBJ2-7, with TRBD1 as a possible D gene (9 bases). This CDR3 is built from 16 residues. V was clipped by 6 bases and J by 6 bases, with 24 bases between them. The germline gives CDR1 MNHEY, CDR2 SVGEGT. The CDR3 region is CASRSPVVAGQGEQYF. The CDR3 coding sequence is TGTGCCAGCAGATCCCCGGTGGTAGCGGGACAGGGCGAGCAGTACTTC.

This clonotype was seen ten or more times. This chain uses TRBV6-5 with TRBJ1-2; the D is unclear. The CDR3 is 13 amino acids. The V gene lost 5 bases and the J gene lost 5 bases, with 12 bases spanning the gap. The germline gives CDR1 MNHEY, CDR2 SVGAGI. The CDR3 nucleotides read TGTGCCAGCAGTCTAAGACCGTCTTATGGCTACACCTTC. It is translated as CASSLRPSYGYTF.

This clonotype was counted at least ten times. The chain uses TRBV28 and TRBJ2-7; TRBD1 is a possible D gene (6 bases). Per the germline V gene, CDR1 is MDHEN and CDR2 is SYDVKM. Trimming removed 3 bases from V and 2 bases from J, with 14 bases in between. The CDR3 is 15 residues long. The CDR3, as DNA: TGTGCCAGCAGTTTTCTCCGGGACATACCCTACGAGCAGTACTTC. Its translation is CASSFLRDIPYEQYF.

This rearrangement joins TRBV30 to TRBJ2-1; the D is unclear. The CDR3 contains 12 residues. V lost 2 bases to trimming and J lost 5 bases, with 7 bases between them. Germline loops: CDR1 GTSNPN, CDR2 SVGIG (reference sequence). CDR3 sequence: CAWSSANNEQFF. The CDR3 DNA follows: TGTGCCTGGAGTTCGGCGAACAATGAGCAGTTCTTC.

The gene calls are TRBV19 and TRBJ1-3; weak D call: TRBD1 (5 bases). This CDR3 region has 16 residues. The germline V gene has CDR1 LNHDA and CDR2 SQIVND (reference sequence). Trimming took off 6 bases at V and 0 bases at J, with 15 bases between the two ends. The CDR3, as DNA: TGTGCCAGTAGCAAGGGGCCCCTTCCCTCTGGAAACACCATATATTTT. Translation: CASSKGPLPSGNTIYF.

This clonotype was detected only a few times. The V and J genes are TRBV9 and TRBJ2-1; possible D gene TRBD1, 6 bases. V was shortened by 3 bases and J by 5 bases, with 21 bases between the two germline ends. The CDR3 extends over 17 amino acids. CDR1 is SGDLS and CDR2 is YYNGEE in the germline V gene. The CDR3, as DNA: TGTGCCAGCAGCGCCCCAGGCTTGGGACACCCCGACAATGAGCAGTTCTTC. This sequence encodes CASSAPGLGHPDNEQFF.

This clonotype has at least ten counts. The genes are TRBV4-1 and TRBJ2-2; D is perhaps TRBD2 (6 bases). V was cut by 6 bases and J by 4 bases, with 18 bases left in between. Germline CDR1 reads MGHRA; CDR2 reads YSYEKL. CDR3 length equals 16 residues. This CDR3 reads CASRLRDFFGTGELFF. As DNA, the CDR3 is TGCGCCAGCAGGCTCAGGGACTTTTTTGGCACCGGGGAGCTGTTTTTT.

There are many counts of this clonotype. The rearrangement joins TRBV10-1 to TRBJ2-7; D not certain. V was cut by 6 bases and J by 0 bases, with 12 bases left in between. Germline values: CDR1 WNHNN, CDR2 SYGVQD (reference sequence). CDR3 length: 14 amino acids. CDR3 sequence (DNA): TGCGCCAGCAGCGCGGACGGTTACTCCTACGAGCAGTACTTC. This encodes CASSADGYSYEQYF.

As for this clonotype: This may come from a read error, since a much larger clone is one base off. The V and J genes are TRBV7-9 and TRBJ2-1; no firm D call. Germline CDR1 reads SEHNR; CDR2 reads FQNEAQ (reference sequence). This CDR3 region has 12 residues. CDR3 sequence reads: CASSPTVYERFF. CDR3 sequence (DNA): TGTGCCAGCAGCCCCACCGTCTATGAGCGGTTCTTC.

V is TRBV19 and J is TRBJ1-2, with TRBD1 as a possible D gene (6 bases). Trimming stripped 5 bases from V and 6 bases from J, with 13 bases between. The CDR3 runs 13 residues. Germline CDR1 LNHDA, CDR2 SQIVND (reference sequence). The CDR3 protein is CASSVTGFHGYTF. DNA of the CDR3: TGTGCCAGTAGTGTAACAGGGTTCCATGGCTACACCTTC.

This clonotype was detected ten times or more. V and J are TRBV12-3 or TRBV12-4 and TRBJ1-2, with TRBD1 as a possible D gene (6 bases). The ends were cut back, 5 bases at V and 8 bases at J, with 15 bases in the middle. The CDR3 consists of 13 residues. The DNA of the CDR3 is TGTGCCAGCAGTCTCGAGGGGACAAGAGGCTACACCTTC. Protein product: CASSLEGTRGYTF.